Listed here are 28 T cell receptor beta chains from one sample, sequenced in a study of blood T cell repertoires in COVID-19 (TCRdb year 2020). Library generation was performed with the immunoSEQ multiplex PCR assay. Imported from immuneACCESS, the table was reduced by TCRdb to in-frame sequences with V and J called. These copies leave out some clones; in studies compared against another copy, an unresolved V gene accounts for under half, and the cause of the remainder is not known. The sample records approximately 150,000 clones, less than 85% of which are singletons. In total, the top ten clones hold about a sixth of the sample. The sequencing input was peripheral blood. The receptors derive from an elderly woman with acute or convalescent COVID-19.

As concerns this clone: Within the sample, other DNA sequences also encode this same CDR3. The chain uses TRBV5-1 and TRBJ2-2; no clear D. V lost 0 bases and J 2 bases, leaving 8 bases between the germline ends. The germline V gene encodes CDR1 SGHRS and CDR2 YFSETQ. This CDR3 is 15 amino acids long. The DNA for the CDR3 is TGCGCCAGCAGCTTGGGGGCATCCAACACCGGGGAGCTGTTTTTT. Amino acids: CASSLGASNTGELFF.

The genes are TRBV6-6 and TRBJ1-3; possible D gene TRBD1, 5 bases. V dropped 5 bases and J dropped 0 bases, with 14 bases sitting between them. CDR1 is MNHNY, CDR2 SVGAGI, per germline (reference sequence). This CDR3 is built from 16 residues. This CDR3 is CASSPGGLVSGNTIYF. The CDR3 DNA reads as TGTGCCAGCAGTCCGGGGGGGTTAGTCTCTGGAAACACCATATATTTT.

The chain carries TRBV11-2 and TRBJ1-2; D may be TRBD1 (6 bases). Germline V gene lookup returns CDR1 SGHAT and CDR2 FQNNGV. This CDR3 comprises 14 residues. The V end lost 5 bases, the J end lost 2 bases, and 12 bases lay between the germline ends. The CDR3 region is CASSPLDRNYGYTF. DNA of the CDR3: TGTGCCAGCAGCCCCTTGGACAGAAACTATGGCTACACCTTC. Full variable domain (rest looked up from reference TRBV11-2 and TRBJ1-2): EAGVAQSPRYKIIEKRQSVAFWCNPISGHATLYWYQQILGQGPKLLIQFQNNGVVDDSQLPKDRFSAERLKGVDSTLKIQPAKLEDSAVYLCASSPLDRNYGYTFGSGTRLTVV.

This clone has just one count. The genes are TRBV6-5 and TRBJ2-4; TRBD2 matches 7 bases. V shed 2 bases, J shed 10 bases, and the junction held 5 bases outside the gene matches. The germline CDR1 and CDR2 sequences are MNHEY and SVGAGI. This CDR3 has 13 residues. CDR3 sequence: CASSYGPGGIQYF. In DNA form, the CDR3 reads TGTGCCAGCAGTTACGGGCCCGGGGGGATTCAGTACTTC.

This rearrangement joins TRBV5-5 to TRBJ1-1; D ambiguous. V gave up 3 bases and J gave up 1 base, with 7 bases separating them. Germline V gene lookup returns CDR1 SGHKS and CDR2 YYEKEE (reference sequence). CDR3 size: 13 residues. CDR3 amino acids: CASSSGRNTEAFF. The CDR3 nucleotides read TGTGCCAGCAGCTCCGGTCGGAACACTGAAGCTTTCTTT.

This chain links TRBV6-5 with TRBJ1-4; D is uncertain. Trimming left V 10 bases short and J 8 bases short, with 17 bases between. Germline CDR1 and CDR2: MNHEY and SVGAGI. This CDR3 has 13 residues. CDR3 in amino acids: CATCRGPGEKLFF. CDR3 in DNA: TGTGCCACCTGTCGTGGCCCCGGGGAAAAACTGTTTTTT.

The chain couples TRBV5-1 to TRBJ2-2, with 8 bases aligning to TRBD2. The germline V gene encodes CDR1 SGHRS and CDR2 YFSETQ. The CDR3 is 16 residues long. After removal of 4 bases from V and 3 bases from J, the junction contained 8 bases not matched to a gene. The CDR3 sequence is CASSSSGTRYTGELFF. CDR3 DNA: TGCGCCAGCAGCAGCTCCGGGACTAGATACACCGGGGAGCTGTTTTTT.

The chain uses TRBV7-2 and TRBJ2-7, with 12 bases fitting TRBD2. The CDR3 has 15 residues. The junction had 11 bases not matched to a gene; V was cut back by 5 bases and J by 9 bases. Germline V gives CDR1 SGHTA, CDR2 FQGNSA. The CDR3 here is CASSPGLAGSRGQYF. DNA for the CDR3: TGTGCCAGCAGCCCCGGACTAGCGGGGTCAAGGGGGCAGTACTTC.

The gene calls are TRBV19 and TRBJ2-7; 9 bases are shared with TRBD2. The V and J ends lost 6 bases and 3 bases, in that order; junction bases with no gene match: 6. The CDR3 totals 14 residues. Germline values: CDR1 LNHDA, CDR2 SQIVND (reference sequence). As DNA, the CDR3 is TGTGCCAGTAGCTCAAGCGGGAGGCTCTACGAGCAGTACTTC. Its protein is CASSSSGRLYEQYF.

In the case of this clone: The same CDR3 also results from other DNA sequences found in this sample. The rearrangement uses TRBV7-2 and TRBJ2-2; D perhaps matches TRBD1 (6 bases). This CDR3 contains 16 residues. The germline V gene has CDR1 SGHTA and CDR2 FQGNSA. Trimming stripped 6 bases from V and 0 bases from J, with 14 bases between. The CDR3 is CASSYGQTTNTGELFF. CDR3 bases: TGTGCCAGCAGTTACGGACAGACTACGAACACCGGGGAGCTGTTTTTT.

This chain joins TRBV5-1 and TRBJ2-7; D is perhaps TRBD1 (6 bases). This CDR3 comprises 16 residues. Looked up from germline, CDR1 is SGHRS and CDR2 is YFSETQ. V was shortened by 0 bases and J by 1 base, with 14 bases between the two germline ends. CDR3 nucleotide sequence: TGCGCCAGCAGCTTGGTGGCAGGGACAACTTCCTACGAGCAGTACTTC. The encoded protein is CASSLVAGTTSYEQYF.

V usage is TRBV7-2 and J usage is TRBJ2-7; 9 positions match TRBD2. Germline CDR1 reads SGHTA; CDR2 reads FQGNSA. With 1 base clipped from V and 2 bases from J, the junction kept 6 bases outside the gene matches. The CDR3 extends over 16 amino acids. The CDR3 DNA sequence: TGTGCCAGCAGCTTAGAGTCGACTAGCGGTGCCTACGAGCAGTACTTC. It codes for CASSLESTSGAYEQYF.

The J gene is TRBJ2-6, the V gene TRBV14; no definite D call. The length of the CDR3 is 13 residues. Germline values: CDR1 SGHDN, CDR2 FVKESK. With 8 bases removed from V and 0 bases from J, the gap between germline ends came to 5 bases. This CDR3 reads CASRDSGANVLTF. The CDR3, as DNA: TGTGCCAGCCGCGACTCTGGGGCCAACGTCCTGACTTTC.

V is TRBV5-1 and J is TRBJ1-1, with 8 bases matching TRBD1. CDR1 is SGHRS and CDR2 is YFSETQ in the germline V gene. CDR3 length equals 13 residues. The junction had 2 bases not matched to a gene; V was cut back by 3 bases and J by 4 bases. The CDR3 here is CASSSDRGTEAFF. The CDR3 coding sequence is TGCGCCAGCAGCTCTGACAGGGGCACTGAAGCTTTCTTT.

CDR3 amino acids: CASSPGTANTGELFF. The CDR3 DNA follows: TGTGCCAGCAGCCCCGGGACAGCGAACACCGGGGAGCTGTTTTTT. The gene calls are TRBV7-8 and TRBJ2-2; 7 bases align to TRBD1. V was pared by 5 bases and J by 0 bases, with 3 bases of the junction left unmatched. CDR3 size: 15 residues. CDR1 and CDR2 from the germline V gene are SGHVS and FQNEAQ.

This clone was counted a single time. The chain links TRBV4-1 to TRBJ1-3; perhaps TRBD1 as D (5 bases). CDR3 length equals 16 residues. V was pared by 1 base and J by 1 base, with 11 bases between. Germline loops: CDR1 MGHRA, CDR2 YSYEKL. CDR3 nucleotide sequence: TGCGCCAGCAGCCAAGGGGCAGGGAAGTCTGGAAACACCATATATTTT. It is translated as CASSQGAGKSGNTIYF.

CDR3 region: CATSRDLSTGAPYEQYF. The CDR3 DNA sequence: TGTGCCACCAGCAGAGATCTTTCGACAGGGGCCCCCTACGAGCAGTACTTC. The rearrangement joins TRBV15 to TRBJ2-7; 8 bases fit TRBD1. Germline V gene lookup returns CDR1 LNHNV and CDR2 YYDKDF (reference sequence). CDR3 length: 17 amino acids. Trimming cost V 0 bases and J 2 bases; bases outside gene matches: 9.

The V gene is TRBV6-2 or TRBV6-3, the J gene TRBJ2-1, with TRBD1 matching 9 bases. The CDR3 spans 14 residues. The germline V gene has CDR1 MNHEY and CDR2 SVGEGT. V lost 5 bases to trimming and J lost 10 bases; unmatched junction nucleotides: 9. Here the CDR3 reads CASSRQGGTQEQFF. The CDR3 DNA reads TGTGCCAGCAGTAGACAGGGGGGCACTCAGGAGCAGTTCTTC.

In nucleotides, the CDR3 is TGTGCCAGCAGCCTAGCGGGGGTAGACAATGAGCAGTTCTTC. Translated, it gives CASSLAGVDNEQFF. V and J are TRBV11-3 and TRBJ2-1, with 10 positions matching TRBD2. The V and J ends lost 5 bases and 5 bases, in that order; junction bases with no gene match: 3. Per germline, CDR1 SGHNT and CDR2 YENEEA. The CDR3 extends over 14 amino acids.

About this clone: The same CDR3 can be traced to other DNA sequences in this sample. This chain uses TRBV7-2 with TRBJ2-1, with 13 bases aligning to TRBD2. With V trimmed by 3 bases and J by 6 bases, 2 bases remained unmatched. The germline V gene has CDR1 SGHTA and CDR2 FQGNSA. The CDR3 length is 15 residues. DNA for the CDR3: TGTGCCAGCAGCTTGGGACTAGCGGGATCCAATGAGCAGTTCTTC. Amino acids: CASSLGLAGSNEQFF.

This clone was counted only a few times. This chain links TRBV29-1 with TRBJ2-3, with 8 bases identical to TRBD1. The CDR3 is made up of 16 amino acids. The germline V gene encodes CDR1 SQVTM and CDR2 ANQGSEA. V lost 6 bases to trimming and J lost 6 bases; unmatched junction nucleotides: 17. The chain's CDR3 is CSVGGPGRGLTDTQYF. The CDR3 coding sequence is TGCAGCGTCGGGGGACCTGGCAGGGGGCTTACGGATACGCAGTATTTT.

The rearrangement joins TRBV4-1 to TRBJ2-3, with 8 bases identical to TRBD1. V dropped 4 bases and J dropped 4; count of bases not matched to a gene: 4. Germline values: CDR1 MGHRA, CDR2 YSYEKL. The CDR3 is 14 residues long. CDR3 sequence reads: CASSPGGGADTQYF. DNA for the CDR3: TGCGCCAGCAGCCCAGGGGGCGGGGCAGATACGCAGTATTTT.

The sample holds one count of this clone. The V gene is TRBV6-2 or TRBV6-3, the J gene TRBJ2-5; TRBD1 might be the D (7 bases). The CDR3 loop spans 16 amino acids. Germline CDR1 and CDR2: MNHEY and SVGEGT. V was pared by 4 bases and J by 5 bases, with 20 bases between. CDR3 protein: CASSFHRGGGGETQYF. The CDR3 nucleotides read TGTGCCAGCAGTTTCCACAGGGGCGGAGGAGGGGAGACCCAGTACTTC.

The J gene is TRBJ1-6, the V gene TRBV6-6; maybe TRBD1 (5 bases). Trimming took 2 bases from V and 11 from J, leaving 10 bases between them. The CDR3 covers 13 residues. Germline-derived CDR1 and CDR2 are MNHNY and SVGAGI (reference sequence). CDR3 nucleotides: TGTGCCAGCAGTTACAGGGGAAGTGCACCCCTCCACTTT. It is translated as CASSYRGSAPLHF.

The V call is TRBV5-6, the J call TRBJ1-2; D might be TRBD1 (5 bases). The CDR3 is made up of 13 amino acids. Germline values: CDR1 SGHDT, CDR2 YYEEEE. V lost 4 bases to trimming and J lost 0 bases, with 7 bases between them. The CDR3 reads CASSQGSNYGYTF. The CDR3 coding sequence is TGTGCCAGCAGCCAGGGATCTAACTATGGCTACACCTTC.

The CDR3 region has the DNA TGCAGTGCTAGTGTGGGACAGACCCTCAATCAGCCCCAGCATTTT. Translated, it gives CSASVGQTLNQPQHF. The chain has TRBV20-1 and TRBJ1-5; 7 nucleotides match TRBD1. Germline CDR1 DFQATT, CDR2 SNEGSKA (reference sequence). The CDR3 spans 15 residues. V lost 3 bases, J lost 3 bases, and 8 bases stayed unmatched.

The V and J genes are TRBV2 and TRBJ2-7; 7 bases align to TRBD1. V lost 6 bases, J lost 5 bases, and 4 bases stayed unmatched. The CDR3 contains 12 residues. Germline loops: CDR1 SNHLY, CDR2 FYNNEI. The CDR3 reads CASSDRDHEQYF. CDR3 bases: TGTGCCAGCAGCGACAGGGACCACGAGCAGTACTTC.

In its sample, this clone was seen once. The chain combines TRBV27 with TRBJ2-3, with TRBD2 matching 7 bases. With 3 bases clipped from V and 0 bases from J, the junction kept 15 bases outside the gene matches. Germline V gives CDR1 MNHEY, CDR2 SMNVEV (reference sequence). The CDR3 totals 19 residues. Here the CDR3 DNA reads TGTGCCAGCAGTTTCCTCGGGGGAGGGCCCTTAGGGAGCACAGATACGCAGTATTTT. As protein: CASSFLGGGPLGSTDTQYF.